The TCR beta chain described here comes from a study of T cells in Graves' hyperthyroidism and ophthalmopathy (dated by TCRdb to 2018 to 2020). Study-level background: Peripheral blood was sampled at the time of initial diagnosis, prior to any treatment. To identify distinguishing TCR V-J signatures, a discovery cohort of some 100 patients was used, comprising 40 to 45 with Graves' ophthalmopathy and 55 to 65 with stable Graves' hyperthyroidism. Whether ophthalmopathy could be predicted prospectively was tested in an independent validation cohort made up of 18 to 20 hyperthyroidism patients plus 17 patients who later progressed to ophthalmopathy. The 95 to 100 discovery patients were divided at random into training and test sets in a 7:3 ratio. The study also compared thyroid tissue and blood T-cell repertoires from roughly 6 Graves' hyperthyroidism patients. Following sampling, methimazole starting at 30 mg daily was given to hyperthyroidism patients, and high-dose intravenous methylprednisolone was given to ophthalmopathy patients. According to the paper, TCR Vbeta CDR3 sequencing was carried out on approximately 140 peripheral blood samples, which came from fewer than 50 ophthalmopathy, 80 or so hyperthyroidism and roughly 17 progressor patients.

In its sample, this clonotype was seen a few times. Its target antigen remains unknown. No base quality values were provided; no much bigger clone lies one nucleotide off. TCR beta CDR3 regions were amplified from RNA transcripts. A first-round RT-PCR of the TCR CDR3 used the HTBI primer set with the Qiagen OneStep RT-PCR kit. Libraries were constructed in a second round of multiplex PCR, after which size selection and purification were performed. Libraries were sequenced paired-end with 100 bp reads on an Illumina HiSeq2000. The source study handled its data this way. SOAPnuke was used to process the raw data, removing reads that contained adapters or uncalled bases, had a mean Phred below 15, or lacked an exact match to the constant primer or identifier. High-quality paired reads were merged using COPE v1.2.5, and each unique nucleotide sequence was defined as a clonotype. Clonotypes were aligned to IMGT TRBV, TRBD and TRBJ reference segments using MiTCR v1.1. Only V-J combinations with frequency above 0.0001, covering approximately 99% of repertoires, were analysed. A TCS score was defined as the ratio of F50 (clonal expansion) to E x V (chaos), with BLOSUM62-based TCRdist applied between CDR3 peptides within each V-J. Welch's t-statistics and random forest reduced some 510 V-J features to fewer than 15, which were used in a naive Bayes classifier (R e1071). The public reads were quality trimmed at Q25 with fastp and then assembled into clones with MiXCR by TCRdb, keeping productive beta chains. All rows with the same CDR3 protein become a single entry with the most common DNA and genes. TCRdb's processing, not the authors' own work, is the source of the V and J calls. This sample gives some 300,000 distinct CDR3 sequences in total; roughly 15% of them show up just once. Of the sample, 33% falls within the top ten clones.

General study outcomes and caveats: In validation, the model predicted progression to ophthalmopathy a median of around six months before onset, with about 70% sensitivity and 72.22% specificity. A model built on a 13 V-J signature distinguished ophthalmopathy from stable hyperthyroidism, reaching roughly 88% sensitivity and around 81% specificity in cross-validation and 80%/75% in testing. Sample size was not statistically predetermined, and investigators were not blinded to group allocation. Most expanded thyroid clonotypes (frequency above 0.001) were also found in blood, which suggests that blood repertoires may mirror thyroid immune responses.

The CDR3 runs 16 amino acids, cysteine and phenylalanine included. Only the CDR3 portion is preserved as DNA: 48 bases, with reading frame beginning at the first base. Between the V and J ends, shortened by 5 bases and 5 bases respectively, the junction contains 18 bases. CDR1 and CDR2, per the germline V gene, are MNHNS and SASEGT. Stable Graves' hyperthyroidism was defined as the absence of progression to ophthalmopathy over 18 months of follow-up. The hyperthyroidism patients were between 18 and 65 years old and newly diagnosed, with a disease duration of less than 2 months. Patients with uncontrolled infections, other autoimmune diseases, pregnancy or lactation were excluded. Clinical symptoms, serum thyroxine and TRAb, thyroid ultrasound, and orbital computed tomography formed the basis for the diagnoses. PBMCs were separated from under 11 ml of fresh peripheral blood using Ficoll-Paque density gradient centrifugation. Trizol reagent was used to extract total RNA, and RNA quality was then checked on an Agilent 2100 Bioanalyzer.

The clonotype comes from a young man with Graves' hyperthyroidism. The specimen sequenced was blood. The V and J genes are TRBV6-1 and TRBJ2-2; the D gene cannot be resolved reliably. The nucleotides read TGTGCCAGCAGTCATGGACCGGCGGTGGGTACCGGGGAGCTGTTTTTT. This gives the protein CASSHGPAVGTGELFF.